These 18 T cell receptor beta chains were all obtained from the same sample, sequenced in a study of response to subunit inactivated influenza vaccine. From the RT-PCR reads, TCRdb called clonotypes with MiXCR, one entry per CDR3 protein. The sample comprises 550,000 to 800,000 distinct CDR3 sequences, approximately 14% of which are singletons, and 6.5% to 8.5% rests with the top ten. Specimen: PBMCs from blood, collected around 15 days before vaccination. These TCRs come from a man aged 50 to 59 who received an inactivated influenza vaccine.

The chain is built from TRBV7-9 and TRBJ2-7; maybe TRBD1 (6 bases). Germline assignment: CDR1 SEHNR and CDR2 FQNEAQ (reference sequence). Trimming cost V 5 bases and J 4 bases, with 18 bases left between them. This CDR3 is built from 15 residues. CDR3 nucleotide sequence: TGTGCCAGCAGCCCAATCCGGGGACAACAATACGAGCAGTACTTC. Translated: CASSPIRGQQYEQYF. Looking up the rest from reference TRBV7-9 and TRBJ2-7 gives the full variable domain: DTGVSQNPRHKITKRGQNVTFRCDPISEHNRLYWYRQTLGQGPEFLTYFQNEAQLEKSRLLSDRFSAERPKGSFSTLEIQRTEQGDSAMYLCASSPIRGQQYEQYFGPGTRLTVT.

The rearrangement joins TRBV6-1 to TRBJ2-7; possibly TRBD2 for D (6 bases). Trimming stripped 6 bases from V and 4 bases from J, with 16 bases between. This CDR3 is 14 amino acids long. Germline CDR1 and CDR2: MNHNS and SASEGT. CDR3 bases: TGTGCCAGCAGCAAACTAGCTAAGGGTTACGAGCAGTACTTC. Translated: CASSKLAKGYEQYF.

V and J are TRBV6-1 and TRBJ1-2; D is undetermined. Trimming cost V 6 bases and J 3 bases, with 11 bases left between them. Germline V gene lookup returns CDR1 MNHNS and CDR2 SASEGT. The CDR3 is 13 amino acids. In nucleotides, the CDR3 is TGTGCCAGCAGAACTACAAGGGACTATGGCTACACCTTC. Its protein product is CASRTTRDYGYTF.

The chain carries TRBV4-2 and TRBJ1-2; D remains ambiguous. Germline lookup yields CDR1 LGHNA and CDR2 YNFKEQ. The CDR3 runs to 15 residues. The V gene lost 2 bases and the J gene lost 1 base, with 11 bases spanning the gap. CDR3 in DNA: TGTGCCAGCAGCCAATCGCGGAAAAATAACTATGGCTACACCTTC. It translates to CASSQSRKNNYGYTF.

The sample holds a few counts of this clonotype. The chain uses TRBV7-2 and TRBJ2-3; the D gene could be TRBD1 or TRBD2 (5 bases each). Trimming removed 3 bases from V and 5 bases from J, with 15 bases in between. The germline gives CDR1 SGHTA, CDR2 FQGNSA. This CDR3 has 15 amino acids. The CDR3 here is CASSFTGGGLDTQYF. CDR3 nucleotides: TGTGCCAGCAGCTTTACCGGTGGGGGTTTAGATACGCAGTATTTT.

A few counts support this clonotype. The chain couples TRBV7-2 to TRBJ2-7, with 8 bases that match TRBD2. The CDR3 is 17 amino acids. J was trimmed by 3 bases and V by 0 bases; bases with no gene match: 10. The germline CDR1 and CDR2 sequences are SGHTA and FQGNSA. In DNA, the CDR3 is TGTGCCAGCAGCTTAGCGCTGGGCGGGGGGACCTTCTACGAGCAGTACTTC. Its protein is CASSLALGGGTFYEQYF.

J is TRBJ2-1 and V is TRBV27; TRBD1 might be the D (5 bases). The CDR3 consists of 18 residues. Germline V CDR1 and CDR2: MNHEY, SMNVEV (reference sequence). V lost 0 bases and J 4 bases, leaving 19 bases between the germline ends. CDR3 sequence (DNA): TGTGCCAGCAGTTTATCAGGGGTGGGGTACAAGAGATACAATGAGCAGTTCTTC. Residues: CASSLSGVGYKRYNEQFF.

The genes are TRBV5-1 and TRBJ2-7; TRBD2 matches 8 bases. After removal of 2 bases from V and 2 bases from J, the junction contained 3 bases not matched to a gene. CDR1 SGHRS and CDR2 YFSETQ come from the germline V gene. This CDR3 comprises 14 residues. The CDR3 protein is CASSFAAGAYEQYF. The CDR3 DNA reads TGCGCCAGCAGCTTTGCAGCGGGAGCCTACGAGCAGTACTTC. Combining the CDR3 with reference TRBV5-1 and TRBJ2-7 gives the whole variable domain KAGVTQTPRYLIKTRGQQVTLSCSPISGHRSVSWYQQTPGQGLQFLFEYFSETQRNKGNFPGRFSGRQFSNSRSEMNVSTLELGDSALYLCASSFAAGAYEQYFGPGTRLTVT.

The chain employs TRBV28 and TRBJ2-2; weak D call: TRBD2 (6 bases). V was trimmed by 11 bases and J by 0 bases, leaving 10 bases between them. CDR1 MDHEN and CDR2 SYDVKM come from the germline V gene. The CDR3 sequence is 13 residues long. CDR3 nucleotides: TGTGCCTCGGAGGGTCCGAACACCGGGGAGCTGTTTTTT. It encodes CASEGPNTGELFF. Looking up the rest from reference TRBV28 and TRBJ2-2 gives the full variable domain: DVKVTQSSRYLVKRTGEKVFLECVQDMDHENMFWYRQDPGLGLRLIYFSYDVKMKEKGDIPEGYSVSREKKERFSLILESASTNQTSMYLCASEGPNTGELFFGEGSRLTVL.

This chain links TRBV5-6 with TRBJ1-2; D is undetermined. V lost 0 bases to trimming and J lost 6 bases, with 6 bases between them. Germline V CDR1 and CDR2: SGHDT, YYEEEE. The CDR3 is 12 residues long. The CDR3 here is CASSLVRDGYTF. As DNA, the CDR3 is TGTGCCAGCAGCTTGGTTCGGGATGGCTACACCTTC.

The rearrangement links TRBV5-1 to TRBJ2-7; TRBD1 matches 7 bases. The V and J ends lost 2 bases and 3 bases, in that order; junction bases with no gene match: 5. Germline values: CDR1 SGHRS, CDR2 YFSETQ. The CDR3 runs 14 residues. The CDR3 nucleotides read TGCGCCAGCAGCTTAACGGGACAGTTCTACGAGCAGTACTTC. Its protein is CASSLTGQFYEQYF.

The chain recombines TRBV3-1 with TRBJ1-1; the match to TRBD1 covers 7 bases. The CDR3 has 17 amino acids. The J segment lost 3 bases and the V segment lost 0 bases, leaving 10 bases of the junction unmatched. In germline, CDR1 is LGHDT, CDR2 YNNKEL (reference sequence). CDR3 bases: TGTGCCAGCAGCCAAGATTGGCGGACAGGCGAATACACTGAAGCTTTCTTT. Protein: CASSQDWRTGEYTEAFF.

This clonotype was detected a few times. J is TRBJ2-1 and V is TRBV12-3 or TRBV12-4; D perhaps matches TRBD2 (6 bases). V was trimmed by 7 bases and J by 0 bases, leaving 13 bases between them. This CDR3 spans 15 amino acids. The CDR3 DNA reads as TGTGCCAGCACCCTATACGGGAGCTCCTACAATGAGCAGTTCTTC. Protein sequence: CASTLYGSSYNEQFF.

Ten or more counts support this clonotype. The genes are TRBV2 and TRBJ1-1; 7 bases match TRBD1. CDR3 size: 14 residues. The trim removed 9 bases at V and 5 bases at J, leaving 12 bases unmatched. The germline V gene encodes CDR1 SNHLY and CDR2 FYNNEI. In DNA, the CDR3 is TGTGCCAGTTCTAAAGGAGACAGGGAAACTGAAGCTTTCTTT. Translation gives CASSKGDRETEAFF. Complete variable domain (other parts from reference TRBV2 and TRBJ1-1): EPEVTQTPSHQVTQMGQEVILRCVPISNHLYFYWYRQILGQKVEFLVSFYNNEISEKSEIFDDQFSVERPDGSNFTLKIRSTKLEDSAMYFCASSKGDRETEAFFGQGTRLTVV.

This clonotype appeared many times. The chain's CDR3 is CAPRPSDTDTQYF. CDR3 nucleotide sequence: TGTGCCCCCCGCCCCTCGGACACAGATACGCAGTATTTT. V usage is TRBV6-2 or TRBV6-3 and J usage is TRBJ2-3; D uncertain. Trimming shortened V by 11 bases and J by 2 bases, and 14 bases separated the two germline ends. Germline CDR1 and CDR2: MNHEY and SVGEGT. The CDR3 extends over 13 amino acids.

CDR3 amino acids: CASSHIVEETQYF. The CDR3 region has the DNA TGCGCCAGCAGCCACATCGTGGAAGAGACCCAGTACTTC. This chain joins TRBV4-1 and TRBJ2-5; D gene unclear. The CDR3 contains 13 residues. V was trimmed by 3 bases and J by 3 bases, leaving 8 bases between them. CDR1 MGHRA and CDR2 YSYEKL come from the germline V gene.

This clonotype was observed at least ten times. J is TRBJ2-6 and V is TRBV27, with D perhaps matching TRBD2 (6 bases). The CDR3 is made up of 20 amino acids. V was shortened by 1 base and J by 2 bases, with 21 bases between the two germline ends. Germline CDR1 MNHEY, CDR2 SMNVEV (reference sequence). The CDR3 DNA reads as TGTGCCAGCAGTTTATTCAGCGGCAGTCTGGCGGGACCTGGGGCCAACGTCCTGACTTTC. Amino acid sequence: CASSLFSGSLAGPGANVLTF.

The gene calls are TRBV11-2 and TRBJ2-3, with 8 bases identical to TRBD2. This CDR3 spans 16 amino acids. Trimming removed 2 bases from V and 2 bases from J; junction bases left unmatched: 6. Germline CDR1 is SGHAT and CDR2 is FQNNGV. CDR3 loop: CASSLIPGGTTDTQYF. In DNA form, the CDR3 reads TGTGCCAGCAGCTTAATCCCGGGGGGGACCACAGATACGCAGTATTTT.